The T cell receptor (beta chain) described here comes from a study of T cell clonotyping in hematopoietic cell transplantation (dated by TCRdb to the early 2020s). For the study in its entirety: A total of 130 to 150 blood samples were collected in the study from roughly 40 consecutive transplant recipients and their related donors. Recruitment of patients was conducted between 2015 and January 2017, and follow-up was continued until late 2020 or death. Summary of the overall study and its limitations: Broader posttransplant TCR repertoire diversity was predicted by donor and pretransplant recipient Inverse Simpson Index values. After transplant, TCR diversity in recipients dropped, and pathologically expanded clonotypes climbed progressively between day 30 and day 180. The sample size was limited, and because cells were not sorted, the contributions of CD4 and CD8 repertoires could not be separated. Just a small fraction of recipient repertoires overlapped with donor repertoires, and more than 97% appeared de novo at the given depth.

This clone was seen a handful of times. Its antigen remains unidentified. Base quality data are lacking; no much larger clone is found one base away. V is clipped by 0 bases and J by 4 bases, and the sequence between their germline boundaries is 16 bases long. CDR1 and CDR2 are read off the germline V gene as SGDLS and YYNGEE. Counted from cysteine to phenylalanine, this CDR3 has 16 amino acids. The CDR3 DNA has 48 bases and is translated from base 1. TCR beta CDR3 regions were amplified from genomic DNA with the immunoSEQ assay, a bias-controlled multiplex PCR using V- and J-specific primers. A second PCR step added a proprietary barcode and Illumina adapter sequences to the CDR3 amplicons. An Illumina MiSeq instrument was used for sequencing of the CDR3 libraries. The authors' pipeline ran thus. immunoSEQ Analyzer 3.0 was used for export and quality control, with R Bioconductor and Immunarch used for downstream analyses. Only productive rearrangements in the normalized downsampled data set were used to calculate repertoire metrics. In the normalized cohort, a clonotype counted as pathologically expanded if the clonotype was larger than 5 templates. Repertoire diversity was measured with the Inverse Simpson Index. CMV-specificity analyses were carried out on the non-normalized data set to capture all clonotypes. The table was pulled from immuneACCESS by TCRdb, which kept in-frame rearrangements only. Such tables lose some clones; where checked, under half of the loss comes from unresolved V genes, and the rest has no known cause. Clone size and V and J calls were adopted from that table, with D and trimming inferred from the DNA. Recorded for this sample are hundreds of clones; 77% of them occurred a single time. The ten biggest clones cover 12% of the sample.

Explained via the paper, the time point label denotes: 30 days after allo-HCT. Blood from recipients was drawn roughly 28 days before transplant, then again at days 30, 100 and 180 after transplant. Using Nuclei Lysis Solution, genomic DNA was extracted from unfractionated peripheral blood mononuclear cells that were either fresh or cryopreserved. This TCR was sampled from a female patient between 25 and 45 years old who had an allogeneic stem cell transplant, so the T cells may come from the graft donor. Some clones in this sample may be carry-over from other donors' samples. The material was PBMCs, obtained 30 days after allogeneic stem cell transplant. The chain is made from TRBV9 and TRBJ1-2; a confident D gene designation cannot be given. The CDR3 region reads CASSVGAVGHLYGYTF. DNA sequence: TGTGCCAGCAGCGTAGGAGCGGTTGGTCACCTCTATGGCTACACCTTC.